This record concerns one TCR beta chain sequence. This sample was included in a study of shared clonotypes between healthy human individuals. Looking at the study overall: Per-donor plates numbered three CD4 naive, three CD4 memory, two CD8 naive and one CD8 memory.

This CDR3 comprises 15 residues. V lost 0 bases and J lost 6, with 13 bases in between. Germline CDR1 is SGHDT and CDR2 is YYEEEE. Generated by immunoSEQ multiplex PCR, the TCRdb table keeps only in-frame clones and is missing some. The sample has approximately 2.3 million clones, just over 90% seen once. This clonotype was sampled from a man younger than 35 in good health. Some clones in this sample may be carry-over from other donors' samples. The rearrangement links TRBV5-6 to TRBJ2-1; TRBD2 is a possible D gene (5 bases). The specimen sequenced was naive CD4+ T cells from PBMCs. Subset: CD45RA+ positively selected. The CDR3 spells CASSLVYLRVNEQFF. The DNA of the CDR3 is TGTGCCAGCAGCTTGGTTTACTTGAGGGTCAATGAGCAGTTCTTC.